This TCR beta chain was documented in a study of cytotoxic CD8 clonotypes in ibrutinib-treated CLL. Method: immunoSEQ multiplex PCR; TCRdb's copy keeps in-frame clones and lacks some. Found here are 140,000 to 150,000 clones, about 75% of them singletons; the top ten hold approximately 5.1%. The CDR3 loop spans 15 amino acids. V lost 4 bases, J lost 2 bases, and 14 bases lay in between. The chain uses TRBV6-7 and TRBJ2-5; no clear D gene. TRBV6-7 is reported as an ORF; its role is uncertain. This TCR derives from a human donor with chronic lymphocytic leukemia. The input for sequencing was PBMCs, taken after 24 months of ibrutinib treatment. In nucleotides, the CDR3 is TGTGCCAGCAGTTTTGGAGAACAATTTCAAGAGACCCAGTACTTC. Residues: CASSFGEQFQETQYF.